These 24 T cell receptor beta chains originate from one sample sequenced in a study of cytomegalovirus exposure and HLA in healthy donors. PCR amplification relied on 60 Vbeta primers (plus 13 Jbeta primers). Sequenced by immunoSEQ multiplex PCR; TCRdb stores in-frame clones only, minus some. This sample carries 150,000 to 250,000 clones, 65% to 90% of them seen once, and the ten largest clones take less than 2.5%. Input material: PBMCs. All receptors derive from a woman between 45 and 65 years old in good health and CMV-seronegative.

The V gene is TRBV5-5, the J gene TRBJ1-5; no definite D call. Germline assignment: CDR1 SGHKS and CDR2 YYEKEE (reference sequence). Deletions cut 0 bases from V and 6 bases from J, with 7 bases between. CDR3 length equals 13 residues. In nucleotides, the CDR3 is TGTGCCAGCAGCTTGGTTGTCGGTCAGCCCCAGCATTTT. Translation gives CASSLVVGQPQHF. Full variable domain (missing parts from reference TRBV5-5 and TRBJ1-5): DAGVTQSPTHLIKTRGQQVTLRCSPISGHKSVSWYQQVLGQGPQFIFQYYEKEERGRGNFPDRFSARQFPNYSSELNVNALLLGDSALYLCASSLVVGQPQHFGDGTRLSIL.

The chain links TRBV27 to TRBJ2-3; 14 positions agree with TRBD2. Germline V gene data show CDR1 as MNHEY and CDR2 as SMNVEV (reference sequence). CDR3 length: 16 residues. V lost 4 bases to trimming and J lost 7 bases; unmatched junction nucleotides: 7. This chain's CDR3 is CASSSRTSGRKNTQYF. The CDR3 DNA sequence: TGTGCCAGCAGTTCTCGGACTAGCGGGAGGAAGAATACGCAGTATTTT.

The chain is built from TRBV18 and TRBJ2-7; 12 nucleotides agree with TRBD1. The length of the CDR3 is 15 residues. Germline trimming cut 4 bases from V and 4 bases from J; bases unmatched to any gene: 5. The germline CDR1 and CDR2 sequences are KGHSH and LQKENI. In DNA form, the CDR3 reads TGTGCCAGCTCACAACCGGGACAGGGGGCTTACGAGCAGTACTTC. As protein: CASSQPGQGAYEQYF.

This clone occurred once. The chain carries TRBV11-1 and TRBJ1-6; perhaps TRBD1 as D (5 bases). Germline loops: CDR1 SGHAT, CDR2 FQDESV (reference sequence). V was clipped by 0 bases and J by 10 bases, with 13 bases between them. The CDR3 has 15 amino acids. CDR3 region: CASSLALQGGSPLHF. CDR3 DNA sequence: TGTGCCAGCAGCTTAGCGCTTCAGGGTGGCTCACCCCTCCACTTT.

The CDR3 is CASSFGVGRDTEAFF. The CDR3 DNA reads as TGTGCCAGCAGCTTCGGGGTGGGGAGGGACACTGAAGCTTTCTTT. The chain combines TRBV6-5 with TRBJ1-1; D not certain. The CDR3 totals 15 residues. V gave up 6 bases and J gave up 3 bases, with 17 bases separating them. The germline V gene encodes CDR1 MNHEY and CDR2 SVGAGI.

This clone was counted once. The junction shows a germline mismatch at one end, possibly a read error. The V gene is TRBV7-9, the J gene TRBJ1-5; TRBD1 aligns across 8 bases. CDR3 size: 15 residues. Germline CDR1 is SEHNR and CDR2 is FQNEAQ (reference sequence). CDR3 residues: CSSSLGGQGNQPQHF. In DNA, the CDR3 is TGTTCCAGCAGCTTAGGGGGACAGGGCAATCAGCCCCAGCATTTT.

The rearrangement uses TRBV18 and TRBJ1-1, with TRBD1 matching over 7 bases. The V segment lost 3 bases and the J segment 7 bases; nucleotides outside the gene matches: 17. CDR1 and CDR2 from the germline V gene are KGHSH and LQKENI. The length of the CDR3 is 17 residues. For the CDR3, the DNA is TGTGCCAGCTCACCGACGATCAGGGGGGCCCCGAAAGGTGAAGCTTTCTTT. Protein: CASSPTIRGAPKGEAFF.

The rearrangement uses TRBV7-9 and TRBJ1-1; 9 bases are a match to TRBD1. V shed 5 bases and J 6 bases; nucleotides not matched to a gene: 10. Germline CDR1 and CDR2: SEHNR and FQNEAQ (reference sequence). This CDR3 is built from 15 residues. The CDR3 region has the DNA TGTGCCAGCAGCCTGCGACAGGGGGGTGCCGCTGAAGCTTTCTTT. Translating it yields CASSLRQGGAAEAFF.

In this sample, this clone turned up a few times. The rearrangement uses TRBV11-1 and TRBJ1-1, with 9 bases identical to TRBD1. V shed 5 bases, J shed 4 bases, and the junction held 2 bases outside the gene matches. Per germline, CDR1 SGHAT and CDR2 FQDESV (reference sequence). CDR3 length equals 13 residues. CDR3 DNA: TGTGCCAGCAGCCCGGGACAGGGCACTGAAGCTTTCTTT. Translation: CASSPGQGTEAFF.

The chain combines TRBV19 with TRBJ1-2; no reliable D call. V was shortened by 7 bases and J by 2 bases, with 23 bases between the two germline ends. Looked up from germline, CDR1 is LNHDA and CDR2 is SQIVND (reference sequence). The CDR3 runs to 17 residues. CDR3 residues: CASKLADYANSNYGYTF. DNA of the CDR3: TGTGCCAGTAAACTTGCCGATTACGCCAATTCAAACTATGGCTACACCTTC. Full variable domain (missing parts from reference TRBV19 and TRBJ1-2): DGGITQSPKYLFRKEGQNVTLSCEQNLNHDAMYWYRQDPGQGLRLIYYSQIVNDFQKGDIAEGYSVSREKKESFPLTVTSAQKNPTAFYLCASKLADYANSNYGYTFGSGTRLTVV.

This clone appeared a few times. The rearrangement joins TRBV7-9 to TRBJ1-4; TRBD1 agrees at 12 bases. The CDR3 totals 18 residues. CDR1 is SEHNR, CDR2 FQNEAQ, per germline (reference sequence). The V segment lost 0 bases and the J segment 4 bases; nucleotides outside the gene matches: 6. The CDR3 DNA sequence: TGTGCCAGCAGCTTAGCCTCCGGGACAGGGGGCCTTAATGAAAAACTGTTTTTT. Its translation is CASSLASGTGGLNEKLFF.

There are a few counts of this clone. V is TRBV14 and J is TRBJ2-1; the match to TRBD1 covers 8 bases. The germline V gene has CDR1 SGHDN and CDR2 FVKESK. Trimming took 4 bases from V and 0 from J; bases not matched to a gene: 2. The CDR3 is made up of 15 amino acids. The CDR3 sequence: CASSPTGGSYNEQFF. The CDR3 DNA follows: TGTGCCAGCAGCCCAACAGGGGGCTCCTACAATGAGCAGTTCTTC.

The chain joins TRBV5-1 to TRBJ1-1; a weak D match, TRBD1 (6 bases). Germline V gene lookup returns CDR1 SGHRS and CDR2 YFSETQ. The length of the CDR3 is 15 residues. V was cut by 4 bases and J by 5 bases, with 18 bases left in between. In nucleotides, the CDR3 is TGCGCCAGCAGCCTCCAGACAGGCCCTGGGACTGAAGCTTTCTTT. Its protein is CASSLQTGPGTEAFF.

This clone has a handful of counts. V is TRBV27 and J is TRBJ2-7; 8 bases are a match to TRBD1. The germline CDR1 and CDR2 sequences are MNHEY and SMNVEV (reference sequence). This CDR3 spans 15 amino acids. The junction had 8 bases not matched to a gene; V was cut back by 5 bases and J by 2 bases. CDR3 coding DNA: TGTGCCAGCAGTCTAGGGACAGGCGGGACCTACGAGCAGTACTTC. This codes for CASSLGTGGTYEQYF.

CDR3 DNA sequence: TGTGCCAGCAGTGAAAGGGGGACAGGGGGAAATCAGCCCCAGCATTTT. This translates into CASSERGTGGNQPQHF. V gene TRBV6-1 combines with J gene TRBJ1-5; 11 nucleotides line up with TRBD1. V trimming: 2 bases; J trimming: 4 bases; junction bases outside the gene matches: 4. Germline lookup yields CDR1 MNHNS and CDR2 SASEGT. The CDR3 has 16 residues.

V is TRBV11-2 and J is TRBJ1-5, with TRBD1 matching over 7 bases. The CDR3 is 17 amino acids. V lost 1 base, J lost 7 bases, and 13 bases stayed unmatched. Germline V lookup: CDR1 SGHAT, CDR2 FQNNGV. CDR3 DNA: TGTGCCAGCAGCTTAGGGGTCCGGGACAGATCCCGGCAGCCCCAGCATTTT. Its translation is CASSLGVRDRSRQPQHF.

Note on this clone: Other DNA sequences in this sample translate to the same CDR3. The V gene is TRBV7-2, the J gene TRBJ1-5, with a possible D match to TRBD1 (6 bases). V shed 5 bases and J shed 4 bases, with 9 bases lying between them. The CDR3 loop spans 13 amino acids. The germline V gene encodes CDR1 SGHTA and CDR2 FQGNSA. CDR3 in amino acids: CASSLQGNQPQHF. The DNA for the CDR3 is TGTGCCAGCAGCCTTCAGGGGAATCAGCCCCAGCATTTT.

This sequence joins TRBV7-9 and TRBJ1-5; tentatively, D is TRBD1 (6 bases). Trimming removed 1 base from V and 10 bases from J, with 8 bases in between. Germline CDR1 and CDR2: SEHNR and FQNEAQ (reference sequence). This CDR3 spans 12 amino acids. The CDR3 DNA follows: TGTGCCAGCAGCTTAGAAGGGGGACCCCAGCATTTT. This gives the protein CASSLEGGPQHF.

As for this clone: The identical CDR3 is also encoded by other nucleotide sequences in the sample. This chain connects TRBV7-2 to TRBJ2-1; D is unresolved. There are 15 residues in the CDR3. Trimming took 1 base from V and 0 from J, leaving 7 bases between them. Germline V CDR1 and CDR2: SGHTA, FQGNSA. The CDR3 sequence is CASSLDLSSYNEQFF. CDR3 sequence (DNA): TGTGCCAGCAGCTTAGATCTGAGCTCCTACAATGAGCAGTTCTTC.

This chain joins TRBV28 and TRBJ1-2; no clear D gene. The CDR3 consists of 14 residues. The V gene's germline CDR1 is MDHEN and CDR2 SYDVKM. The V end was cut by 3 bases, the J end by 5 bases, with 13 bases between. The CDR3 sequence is CASSLEGLSYGYTF. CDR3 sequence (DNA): TGTGCCAGCAGTTTGGAGGGTCTTTCGTATGGCTACACCTTC.

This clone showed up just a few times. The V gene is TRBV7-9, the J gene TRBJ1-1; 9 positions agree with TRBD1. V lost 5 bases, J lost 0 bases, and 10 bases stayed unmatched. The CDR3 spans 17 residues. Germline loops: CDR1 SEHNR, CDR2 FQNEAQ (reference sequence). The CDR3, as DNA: TGTGCCAGCAGCCCGGGACAGGGAAACCGAATGAACACTGAAGCTTTCTTT. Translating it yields CASSPGQGNRMNTEAFF.

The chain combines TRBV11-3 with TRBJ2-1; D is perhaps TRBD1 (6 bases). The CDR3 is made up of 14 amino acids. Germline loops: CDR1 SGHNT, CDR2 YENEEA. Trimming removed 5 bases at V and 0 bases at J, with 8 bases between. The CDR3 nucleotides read TGTGCCAGCAGCGAAGGGGGCTCCTACAATGAGCAGTTCTTC. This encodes CASSEGGSYNEQFF.

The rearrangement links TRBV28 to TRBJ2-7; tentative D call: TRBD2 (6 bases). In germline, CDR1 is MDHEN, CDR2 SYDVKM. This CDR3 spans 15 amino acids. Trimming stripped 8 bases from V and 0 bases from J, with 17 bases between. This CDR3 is CASWPGAGNSYEQYF. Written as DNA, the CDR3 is TGTGCCAGCTGGCCTGGGGCGGGGAACTCCTACGAGCAGTACTTC.

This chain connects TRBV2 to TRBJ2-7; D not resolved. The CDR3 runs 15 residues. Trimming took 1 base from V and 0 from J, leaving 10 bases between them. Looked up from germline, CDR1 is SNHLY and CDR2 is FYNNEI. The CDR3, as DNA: TGTGCCAGCAGTGAAGGTCAACAGAGCTCCTACGAGCAGTACTTC. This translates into CASSEGQQSSYEQYF.